Below, 7 T cell receptor beta chains from the same sample are listed, as sequenced in a study of CD8+ T cells in alopecia areata. Treatment here: oral pan-JAK inhibitor, 5-10 mg twice daily. Reverse transcribed after extraction, RNA yielded cDNA as the sequencing template. The table came from immunoSEQ multiplex PCR; TCRdb's copy has only in-frame clones and leaves some out. The sample consists of 150,000 to 200,000 clones, more than 50% of them appearing once. Sequencing was performed on CD4+ T cells sorted from blood, taken at week 24, from a patient treated with tofacitinib. The source of these receptors is a human donor with alopecia areata.

This sequence joins TRBV19 and TRBJ2-4; perhaps D is TRBD1 or TRBD2 (5 bases each). The CDR3 length is 13 residues. Trimming cost V 7 bases and J 9 bases, with 16 bases left between them. Germline assignment: CDR1 LNHDA and CDR2 SQIVND (reference sequence). In DNA form, the CDR3 reads TGTGCCAGTACCATGGGCCCGGGGCGCATTCAGTACTTC. Its protein product is CASTMGPGRIQYF.

Comment on this clone: Other DNA sequences in the same sample also yield this CDR3. The chain combines TRBV30 with TRBJ2-5; D is undetermined. The CDR3 runs 11 residues. Germline assignment: CDR1 GTSNPN and CDR2 SVGIG (reference sequence). V lost 0 bases to trimming and J lost 5 bases, with 4 bases between them. CDR3 sequence reads: CAWSVAETQYF. As DNA, the CDR3 is TGTGCCTGGAGTGTGGCGGAGACCCAGTACTTC. Filled out from reference TRBV30 and TRBJ2-5, the complete variable domain reads SQTIHQWPATLVQPVGSPLSLECTVEGTSNPNLYWYRQAAGRGLQLLFYSVGIGQISSEVPQNLSASRPQDRQFILSSKKLLLSDSGFYLCAWSVAETQYFGPGTRLLVL.

This chain uses TRBV7-2 with TRBJ2-2; tentative D call: TRBD1 (6 bases). Between the trimmed V and J ends, which lost 2 bases and 0 bases, there was a span of 10 bases. Per the germline V gene, CDR1 is SGHTA and CDR2 is FQGNSA. This CDR3 is 16 amino acids long. The CDR3 coding sequence is TGTGCCAGCAGCTTACAGGCAGGGGCGAACACCGGGGAGCTGTTTTTT. Translation: CASSLQAGANTGELFF. The full variable domain, rest sourced from reference TRBV7-2 and TRBJ2-2, is GAGVSQSPSNKVTEKGKDVELRCDPISGHTALYWYRQSLGQGLEFLIYFQGNSAPDKSGLPSDRFSAERTGGSVSTLTIQRTQQEDSAVYLCASSLQAGANTGELFFGEGSRLTVL.

The chain employs TRBV18 and TRBJ2-5; TRBD1 aligns across 7 bases. In germline, CDR1 is KGHSH, CDR2 LQKENI. The V segment lost 2 bases and the J segment 5 bases; nucleotides outside the gene matches: 8. This CDR3 contains 15 residues. CDR3 in DNA: TGTGCCAGCTCACCAACCAGGGGACAGCAGGAGACCCAGTACTTC. It encodes CASSPTRGQQETQYF.

The gene calls are TRBV5-1 and TRBJ1-2; TRBD1 matches 10 bases. The length of the CDR3 is 14 residues. The ends lost 3 bases at V and 3 bases at J; junction bases unmatched: 2. The germline V gene encodes CDR1 SGHRS and CDR2 YFSETQ. CDR3 DNA: TGCGCCAGCAGCTCCGGGACAGGGGACTATGGCTACACCTTC. Its protein is CASSSGTGDYGYTF.

A single count supports this clone. This chain joins TRBV9 and TRBJ2-3; D is perhaps TRBD2 (5 bases). The CDR3 extends over 16 amino acids. V was clipped by 1 base and J by 3 bases, with 15 bases between them. CDR1 and CDR2 (germline): SGDLS, YYNGEE. The CDR3: CASSVSPRGETDTQYF. The CDR3 DNA sequence: TGTGCCAGCAGCGTAAGTCCTCGGGGAGAGACAGATACGCAGTATTTT.

V and J are TRBV9 and TRBJ1-1; D perhaps matches TRBD1 (5 bases). The CDR3 loop spans 16 amino acids. V was trimmed by 4 bases and J by 1 base, leaving 17 bases between them. The V gene's germline CDR1 is SGDLS and CDR2 YYNGEE. CDR3 amino acids: CASSLSTGEGNTEAFF. The CDR3 nucleotides read TGTGCCAGCAGCCTTTCGACGGGGGAGGGGAACACTGAAGCTTTCTTT. Variable domain in full (rest from reference TRBV9 and TRBJ1-1): DSGVTQTPKHLITATGQRVTLRCSPRSGDLSVYWYQQSLDQGLQFLIQYYNGEERAKGNILERFSAQQFPDLHSELNLSSLELGDSALYFCASSLSTGEGNTEAFFGQGTRLTVV.